Following are 7 T cell receptor beta chains from one sample sequenced in a study of long-term antiretroviral therapy in people with HIV. Sequencing used immunoSEQ v3.0 at survey level. The table came from immunoSEQ multiplex PCR; TCRdb's copy has only in-frame clones and leaves some out. The data contain over 15,000 clones, around 91% of them singletons. The sequencing used unsorted PBMCs, collected 4.2 years after starting antiretroviral therapy. The origin of the receptors is a man in his fifties or sixties with HIV.

The rearrangement links TRBV19 to TRBJ1-1, with TRBD1 matching 9 bases. Germline V gene data show CDR1 as LNHDA and CDR2 as SQIVND (reference sequence). V shed 3 bases, J shed 0 bases, and the junction held 5 bases outside the gene matches. The CDR3 has 16 residues. The CDR3 DNA sequence: TGTGCCAGTAGTATCGGGACAGGGTTGGTGAACACTGAAGCTTTCTTT. This sequence encodes CASSIGTGLVNTEAFF.

Only one count was recorded for this clone. This chain uses TRBV19 with TRBJ1-1, with 7 nucleotides matching TRBD1. CDR1 is LNHDA, CDR2 SQIVND, per germline (reference sequence). The CDR3 length is 14 residues. J was trimmed by 5 bases and V by 1 base; bases with no gene match: 4. CDR3: CASSIAPQGTEAFF. In DNA, the CDR3 is TGTGCCAGTAGTATAGCCCCACAGGGGACTGAAGCTTTCTTT.

This clone is labeled as medium-sized. The chain combines TRBV11-2 with TRBJ1-2; 11 positions match TRBD1. CDR3 length equals 15 residues. The trim removed 3 bases at V and 6 bases at J, leaving 6 bases unmatched. In germline, CDR1 is SGHAT, CDR2 FQNNGV. This chain's CDR3 is CASSFSGTGGDGYTF. For the CDR3, the DNA is TGTGCCAGCAGCTTTTCCGGGACAGGGGGTGATGGCTACACCTTC. Based on the CDR3 plus reference TRBV11-2 and TRBJ1-2, the full variable domain is EAGVAQSPRYKIIEKRQSVAFWCNPISGHATLYWYQQILGQGPKLLIQFQNNGVVDDSQLPKDRFSAERLKGVDSTLKIQPAKLEDSAVYLCASSFSGTGGDGYTFGSGTRLTVV.

V gene TRBV11-2 combines with J gene TRBJ1-6, with D maybe TRBD1 (5 bases). Germline CDR1 reads SGHAT; CDR2 reads FQNNGV. V was shortened by 4 bases and J by 7 bases, with 14 bases between the two germline ends. CDR3 length equals 15 residues. CDR3 residues: CASSSMTETNSPLHF. CDR3 nucleotides: TGTGCCAGCAGCTCCATGACAGAGACGAATTCACCCCTCCACTTT.

The J gene is TRBJ2-3, the V gene TRBV9; no reliable D call. The CDR3 runs to 16 residues. V shed 0 bases and J shed 2 bases, with 13 bases lying between them. Germline V CDR1 and CDR2: SGDLS, YYNGEE. The DNA of the CDR3 is TGTGCCAGCAGCGTAGGCCGGGCACGGCTCACAGATACGCAGTATTTT. The encoded protein is CASSVGRARLTDTQYF.

The V and J genes are TRBV5-1 and TRBJ1-3; D unclear. CDR3 size: 14 residues. V lost 0 bases and J 0 bases, leaving 4 bases between the germline ends. Germline CDR1 SGHRS, CDR2 YFSETQ. The CDR3 nucleotides read TGCGCCAGCAGCTTGGACAGCTCTGGAAACACCATATATTTT. It yields the protein CASSLDSSGNTIYF.

The V and J genes are TRBV7-2 and TRBJ2-6, with a weak D call TRBD1 (6 bases). The CDR3 contains 14 residues. V lost 5 bases, J lost 4 bases, and 9 bases lay in between. Germline V gene sequence: CDR1 SGHTA, CDR2 FQGNSA. CDR3: CASSPGTGANVLTF. The DNA of the CDR3 is TGTGCCAGCAGCCCAGGGACAGGGGCCAACGTCCTGACTTTC.